The sample holds a few counts of the clone carrying this T cell receptor beta chain. Its antigen is as yet unknown. The data stem from a study of T-cell memory formation after mild COVID-19. Study findings and constraints: Pre-infection memory already had some responding clones, implying cross-reactive memory joined.

5'RACE, which relied on constant-segment primers, yielded TCR alpha and TCR beta cDNA libraries carrying sample barcodes and UMIs. TCRdb re-analysed the 5' RACE reads in MiXCR, keeping a single row per CDR3 protein. The repertoire consists of about 130,000 distinct CDR3 sequences, with approximately 15% occurring once and the leading ten covering roughly 14%. This TCR was recovered from an adult woman who had mild COVID-19 (a few samples of this study predate the infection). Cell type and time point are not known. The sample taken for sequencing was PBMCs or a T cell subset sorted from them (not recorded which).

CDR3 region: CSVERTRQETQYF. The CDR3 DNA follows: TGCAGCGTGGAACGAACCCGTCAAGAGACCCAGTACTTC. V is TRBV29-1 and J is TRBJ2-5; D remains ambiguous. The V and J ends lost 6 bases and 2 bases respectively, with 13 bases between them. CDR3 length: 13 amino acids. CDR1 SQVTM and CDR2 ANQGSEA come from the germline V gene.